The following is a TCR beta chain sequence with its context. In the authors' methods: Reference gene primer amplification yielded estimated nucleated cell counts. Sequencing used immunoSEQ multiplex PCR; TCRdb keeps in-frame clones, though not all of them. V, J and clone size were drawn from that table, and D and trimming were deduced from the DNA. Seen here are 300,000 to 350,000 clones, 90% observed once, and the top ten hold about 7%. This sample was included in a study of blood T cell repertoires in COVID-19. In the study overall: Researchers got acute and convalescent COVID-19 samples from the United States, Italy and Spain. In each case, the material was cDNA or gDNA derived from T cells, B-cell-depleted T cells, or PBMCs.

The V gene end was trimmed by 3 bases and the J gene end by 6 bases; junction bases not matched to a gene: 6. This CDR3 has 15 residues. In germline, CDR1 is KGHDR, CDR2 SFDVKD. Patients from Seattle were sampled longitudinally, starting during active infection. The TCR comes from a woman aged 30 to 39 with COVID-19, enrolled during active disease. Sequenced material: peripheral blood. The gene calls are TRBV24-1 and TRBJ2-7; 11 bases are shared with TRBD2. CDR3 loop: CATSDPGTSGLEQYF. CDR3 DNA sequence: TGTGCCACCAGTGATCCCGGGACTAGCGGACTCGAGCAGTACTTC.